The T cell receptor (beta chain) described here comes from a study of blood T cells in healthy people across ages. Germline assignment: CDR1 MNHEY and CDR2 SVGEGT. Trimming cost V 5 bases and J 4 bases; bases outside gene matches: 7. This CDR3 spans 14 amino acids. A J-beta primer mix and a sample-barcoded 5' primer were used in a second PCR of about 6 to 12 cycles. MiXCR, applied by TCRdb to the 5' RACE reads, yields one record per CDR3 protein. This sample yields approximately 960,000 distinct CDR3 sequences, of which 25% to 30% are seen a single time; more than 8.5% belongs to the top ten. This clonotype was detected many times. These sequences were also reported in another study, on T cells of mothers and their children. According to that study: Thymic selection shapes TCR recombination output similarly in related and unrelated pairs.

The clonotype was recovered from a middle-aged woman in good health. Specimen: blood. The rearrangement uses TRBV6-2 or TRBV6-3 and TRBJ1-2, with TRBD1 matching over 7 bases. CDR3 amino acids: CASSPTGQLYGYTF. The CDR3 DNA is TGTGCCAGCAGTCCAACGGGACAGCTCTATGGCTACACCTTC.